The present entry profiles one TCR beta chain with its context. Its cognate antigen is unknown. These data come from a study of long-term antiretroviral therapy in people with HIV. Whole-study context: The immediate-ART recommendation dates to 2015, and the earliest samples predate it by about a decade. Overall study results and limits: Transplant-donor-level diversity was not reached after ART, though diversity increased.

The authors ran the immunoSEQ assay, v3.0, at survey level. Using immunoSEQ multiplex PCR, the repertoire was profiled, and TCRdb retains in-frame clones only, with some absent. The top ten clones hold around 5.2% of a sample with 25,000 to 30,000 clones, about 88% of them seen once. This receptor was taken from a man aged 40-50 years with HIV. Material: unsorted PBMCs, obtained roughly 2.7 years after starting antiretroviral therapy.

CDR3 bases: TGTGCCAGCAGCACGGACAGGGGGTCTTACGAGCAGTACTTC. Translation gives CASSTDRGSYEQYF. This chain links TRBV7-2 with TRBJ2-7; 10 bases map to TRBD1. The J segment lost 4 bases and the V segment lost 5 bases, leaving 5 bases of the junction unmatched. The CDR3 consists of 14 residues. The germline gives CDR1 SGHTA, CDR2 FQGNSA.